This entry lists 25 T cell receptor beta chains sequenced from one sample in a study of cytomegalovirus exposure and HLA in healthy donors. Some clones are missing from TCRdb's copy, which holds only in-frame ones; the method was immunoSEQ multiplex PCR. The sample has about 160,000 clones, about nine tenths seen once. Material: PBMCs. These receptors were taken from a woman aged 18-29 years in good health and CMV-seropositive.

V gene TRBV6-1 combines with J gene TRBJ1-4, with unresolved D. Between the trimmed V and J ends, which lost 2 bases and 8 bases, there was a span of 9 bases. The CDR3 is 13 residues long. In germline, CDR1 is MNHNS, CDR2 SASEGT. The CDR3 sequence: CASSESLFEKLFF. The CDR3 DNA reads TGTGCCAGCAGTGAAAGCTTGTTCGAAAAACTGTTTTTT.

This chain joins TRBV5-1 and TRBJ1-3; unclear D gene. V lost 4 bases to trimming and J lost 0 bases, with 11 bases between them. The CDR3 sequence is 15 residues long. Germline assignment: CDR1 SGHRS and CDR2 YFSETQ. The CDR3 reads CASSPGQASGNTIYF. Here the CDR3 DNA reads TGCGCCAGCAGCCCCGGCCAGGCCTCTGGAAACACCATATATTTT.

The chain combines TRBV5-8 with TRBJ2-7; D perhaps matches TRBD2 (6 bases). Germline V lookup: CDR1 SGHTS, CDR2 YDEGEE. Trimming removed 4 bases at V and 2 bases at J, with 13 bases between. The CDR3 covers 14 residues. The CDR3 DNA sequence: TGTGCCAGCAGCCTACGGGGGACCACCTACGAGCAGTACTTC. Translated, it gives CASSLRGTTYEQYF.

V usage is TRBV28 and J usage is TRBJ2-7; 10 bases agree with TRBD2. The junction had 7 bases not matched to a gene; V was cut back by 5 bases and J by 3 bases. The CDR3 runs 15 residues. Per germline, CDR1 MDHEN and CDR2 SYDVKM. The CDR3 DNA reads as TGTGCCAGCAGTCTGCGGACTAGCGGAAACTACGAGCAGTACTTC. Translating gives CASSLRTSGNYEQYF.

This sequence joins TRBV4-1 and TRBJ1-5; 10 bases are shared with TRBD1. Germline-derived CDR1 and CDR2 are MGHRA and YSYEKL. Losses at the gene ends were 5 bases for V and 2 bases for J; bases not matched to a gene: 21. The CDR3 totals 21 residues. Here the CDR3 DNA reads TGCGCCAGCAGCGGAGTGACCGGGACAGGGGTGGAATCGGCCGGCAATCAGCCCCAGCATTTT. Residues: CASSGVTGTGVESAGNQPQHF.

The J gene is TRBJ1-2, the V gene TRBV29-1; D is unclear. The CDR3 extends over 11 amino acids. The germline V gene has CDR1 SQVTM and CDR2 ANQGSEA. The V and J ends lost 4 bases and 1 base respectively, with 4 bases between them. CDR3 amino acids: CSVGVNYGYTF. The CDR3 DNA is TGCAGCGTTGGAGTTAACTATGGCTACACCTTC.

The chain has TRBV29-1 and TRBJ1-2; TRBD1 agrees at 7 bases. The V and J ends lost 5 bases and 2 bases, in that order; junction bases with no gene match: 5. Germline V gene sequence: CDR1 SQVTM, CDR2 ANQGSEA. This CDR3 is built from 13 residues. Written as DNA, the CDR3 is TGCAGCGTTCGACAGGGCTTGAACTATGGCTACACCTTC. Protein product: CSVRQGLNYGYTF.

This sequence joins TRBV19 and TRBJ2-2; TRBD1 agrees at 10 bases. Germline assignment: CDR1 LNHDA and CDR2 SQIVND (reference sequence). The CDR3 has 16 amino acids. Unmatched junction bases numbered 6, after V lost 4 bases and J lost 4 bases. The CDR3 DNA reads TGTGCCAGTAGTAAAACCGGGACAGGGGTCACCGGGGAGCTGTTTTTT. It translates to CASSKTGTGVTGELFF.

The CDR3 sequence is CASSFGHHSQETQYF. In DNA form, the CDR3 reads TGTGCCAGCAGCTTCGGACACCATTCGCAAGAGACCCAGTACTTC. V is TRBV5-4 and J is TRBJ2-5, with D tentatively TRBD1 (5 bases). V was cut by 2 bases and J by 2 bases, with 13 bases left in between. This CDR3 has 15 residues. CDR1 SGHNT and CDR2 YYREEE come from the germline V gene (reference sequence). Complete variable domain (other parts from reference TRBV5-4 and TRBJ2-5): ETGVTQSPTHLIKTRGQQVTLRCSSQSGHNTVSWYQQALGQGPQFIFQYYREEENGRGNFPPRFSGLQFPNYSSELNVNALELDDSALYLCASSFGHHSQETQYFGPGTRLLVL.

Here the CDR3 DNA reads TGTGCCAGCAGCTTCGGACTAGCGGGCTACGATTCGTACTTC. This translates into CASSFGLAGYDSYF. The chain uses TRBV6-4 and TRBJ2-7; 11 bases line up with TRBD2. Per the germline V gene, CDR1 is MRHNA and CDR2 is SNTAGT. This CDR3 comprises 14 residues. The trim removed 6 bases at V and 12 bases at J, leaving 13 bases unmatched.

The chain couples TRBV28 to TRBJ2-7; 9 positions agree with TRBD1. Germline loops: CDR1 MDHEN, CDR2 SYDVKM. With 6 bases clipped from V and 1 base from J, the junction kept 10 bases outside the gene matches. This CDR3 has 16 amino acids. The CDR3 DNA sequence: TGTGCCAGCAGATCTAGAACCGGGACAGGGTCCTACGAGCAGTACTTC. Encoded protein: CASRSRTGTGSYEQYF.

This clone was seen just once. This chain joins TRBV11-2 and TRBJ1-2, with 9 nucleotides matching TRBD1. CDR3 size: 14 residues. With 3 bases clipped from V and 6 bases from J, the junction kept 5 bases outside the gene matches. From germline, CDR1 is SGHAT and CDR2 FQNNGV. CDR3 in DNA: TGTGCCAGCAGCTTGACAGGGGGACTTCATGGCTACACCTTC. Translation gives CASSLTGGLHGYTF.

This chain joins TRBV4-1 and TRBJ1-5, with D perhaps matching TRBD1 (5 bases). Per germline, CDR1 MGHRA and CDR2 YSYEKL. V was shortened by 6 bases and J by 2 bases, with 11 bases between the two germline ends. The CDR3 runs 14 residues. The CDR3 DNA is TGCGCCAGCAGGGGGGGTGGGGGCAATCAGCCCCAGCATTTT. Translation: CASRGGGGNQPQHF.

The chain employs TRBV5-1 and TRBJ2-2; possible D gene TRBD2, 5 bases. The germline CDR1 and CDR2 sequences are SGHRS and YFSETQ. This CDR3 spans 13 amino acids. V dropped 4 bases and J dropped 4 bases, with 8 bases sitting between them. CDR3 sequence: CASSRDFTGELFF. DNA for the CDR3: TGCGCCAGCAGCCGGGATTTCACCGGGGAGCTGTTTTTT.

The V and J genes are TRBV7-2 and TRBJ1-1, with 7 bases that match TRBD1. V lost 5 bases, J lost 3 bases, and 6 bases stayed unmatched. CDR1 and CDR2 from the germline V gene are SGHTA and FQGNSA. This CDR3 contains 14 residues. Here the CDR3 reads CASSDLQGYTEAFF. The CDR3, as DNA: TGTGCCAGCAGCGACCTACAGGGGTACACTGAAGCTTTCTTT.

The chain has TRBV7-8 and TRBJ2-1; weak D call: TRBD2 (5 bases). The germline CDR1 and CDR2 sequences are SGHVS and FQNEAQ. With 1 base removed from V and 8 bases from J, the gap between germline ends came to 12 bases. The CDR3 totals 14 residues. CDR3 DNA sequence: TGTGCCAGCAGCTTAGAGGCGGGTTGGGATGAGCAGTTCTTC. Translating it yields CASSLEAGWDEQFF. The full variable domain, in which reference TRBV7-8 and TRBJ2-1 provide the parts outside the CDR3, is GAGVSQSPRYKVAKRGQDVALRCDPISGHVSLFWYQQALGQGPEFLTYFQNEAQLDKSGLPSDRFFAERPEGSVSTLKIQRTQQEDSAVYLCASSLEAGWDEQFFGPGTRLTVL.

The chain combines TRBV5-4 with TRBJ1-1, with unresolved D. The CDR3 is made up of 15 amino acids. Germline V gene sequence: CDR1 SGHNT, CDR2 YYREEE (reference sequence). The V end was cut by 2 bases, the J end by 5 bases, with 16 bases between. Here the CDR3 DNA reads TGTGCCAGCAGCTTACGCAGGCAAGGAGGGACTGAAGCTTTCTTT. It yields the protein CASSLRRQGGTEAFF.

The chain joins TRBV5-6 to TRBJ2-7; weak D call: TRBD1 (5 bases). Germline V lookup: CDR1 SGHDT, CDR2 YYEEEE. The CDR3 is 13 amino acids. The V end was cut by 0 bases, the J end by 6 bases, with 10 bases between. CDR3 in DNA: TGTGCCAGCAGCTTGGGGGGTAGGGGCGAGCAGTACTTC. Residues: CASSLGGRGEQYF.

J is TRBJ1-1 and V is TRBV5-1; 7 nucleotides match TRBD1. The germline CDR1 and CDR2 sequences are SGHRS and YFSETQ. J was trimmed by 8 bases and V by 4 bases; bases with no gene match: 5. The CDR3 totals 12 residues. CDR3 sequence reads: CASSGGQDEAFF. CDR3 nucleotides: TGCGCCAGCAGCGGAGGACAGGACGAAGCTTTCTTT. Based on the CDR3 plus reference TRBV5-1 and TRBJ1-1, the full variable domain is KAGVTQTPRYLIKTRGQQVTLSCSPISGHRSVSWYQQTPGQGLQFLFEYFSETQRNKGNFPGRFSGRQFSNSRSEMNVSTLELGDSALYLCASSGGQDEAFFGQGTRLTVV.

This rearrangement joins TRBV13 to TRBJ2-4, with D perhaps TRBD1 (6 bases). This CDR3 comprises 15 residues. The ends were cut back, 5 bases at V and 1 base at J, with 12 bases in the middle. Per the germline V gene, CDR1 is PRHDT and CDR2 is FYEKMQ (reference sequence). This CDR3 reads CASSRQGKAKNIQYF. The CDR3 DNA is TGTGCCAGCAGCAGGCAGGGGAAGGCCAAAAACATTCAGTACTTC.

The chain combines TRBV6-1 with TRBJ2-4, with 7 bases lining up with TRBD1. Germline V lookup: CDR1 MNHNS, CDR2 SASEGT. J was trimmed by 3 bases and V by 11 bases; bases with no gene match: 7. The CDR3 covers 13 residues. The CDR3 protein is CASEDRNKNIQYF. The CDR3 DNA sequence: TGTGCCTCCGAGGACAGGAACAAAAACATTCAGTACTTC.

J is TRBJ2-4 and V is TRBV28; maybe TRBD1 (6 bases). The CDR3 runs 16 residues. V was clipped by 5 bases and J by 1 base, with 15 bases between them. From germline, CDR1 is MDHEN and CDR2 SYDVKM. The CDR3 reads CASSPRTDPAKNIQYF. In DNA, the CDR3 is TGTGCCAGCAGTCCTCGGACAGACCCTGCCAAAAACATTCAGTACTTC. The variable domain in full, completed from reference TRBV28 and TRBJ2-4, reads DVKVTQSSRYLVKRTGEKVFLECVQDMDHENMFWYRQDPGLGLRLIYFSYDVKMKEKGDIPEGYSVSREKKERFSLILESASTNQTSMYLCASSPRTDPAKNIQYFGAGTRLSVL.

This chain joins TRBV2 and TRBJ2-7; TRBD1 aligns across 8 bases. CDR1 SNHLY and CDR2 FYNNEI come from the germline V gene. This CDR3 is 18 amino acids long. V lost 3 bases to trimming and J lost 2 bases; unmatched junction nucleotides: 15. In DNA form, the CDR3 reads TGTGCCAGCAGTGATCTCCCAGGGGGCGACGCTCCACCCTACGAGCAGTACTTC. Its protein product is CASSDLPGGDAPPYEQYF.

Worth noting for this clone: A junction end diverges from the germline sequence, so it may reflect a read error. This chain joins TRBV7-9 and TRBJ2-7; TRBD1 matches 8 bases. The V gene's germline CDR1 is SEHNR and CDR2 FQNEAQ (reference sequence). The CDR3 has 15 amino acids. CDR3 amino acids: CASSLLGQGPYEQYF. Here the CDR3 DNA reads TGTGCCAGCAGCTTACTTGGACAGGGTCCCTATGAGCAGTACTTC.

This chain uses TRBV10-3 with TRBJ1-1; D might be TRBD1 (5 bases). This CDR3 is 12 amino acids long. Trimming stripped 7 bases from V and 4 bases from J, with 10 bases between. Germline CDR1 and CDR2: ENHRY and SYGVKD. This CDR3 is CAINQGGTEAFF. For the CDR3, the DNA is TGTGCCATCAACCAGGGCGGCACTGAAGCTTTCTTT.